This T cell receptor beta chain comes out of a study of blood T cell repertoires in COVID-19. Each recovered donor of Cohort 3 presented with two negative PCRs, clearance, or symptom resolution. Only in-frame clones appear in the TCRdb table, and some are missing; sequencing was by immunoSEQ multiplex PCR. The sample has under 200,000 clones, roughly 80% seen once. This sequence was found in a woman between 55 and 75 years old who had recovered from COVID-19. What was sequenced was PBMCs or T cells enriched from blood (not recorded which).

The CDR3 nucleotides are TGTGCCAGTAGTCGGGACAGGGTTAGCAATCAGCCCCAGCATTTT. Its translation: CASSRDRVSNQPQHF. The gene calls are TRBV19 and TRBJ1-5, with 9 bases identical to TRBD1. The CDR3 runs 15 residues. Unmatched junction bases numbered 2, after V lost 5 bases and J lost 0 bases. From germline, CDR1 is LNHDA and CDR2 SQIVND (reference sequence). The whole variable domain, filled in from reference TRBV19 and TRBJ1-5, reads DGGITQSPKYLFRKEGQNVTLSCEQNLNHDAMYWYRQDPGQGLRLIYYSQIVNDFQKGDIAEGYSVSREKKESFPLTVTSAQKNPTAFYLCASSRDRVSNQPQHFGDGTRLSIL.